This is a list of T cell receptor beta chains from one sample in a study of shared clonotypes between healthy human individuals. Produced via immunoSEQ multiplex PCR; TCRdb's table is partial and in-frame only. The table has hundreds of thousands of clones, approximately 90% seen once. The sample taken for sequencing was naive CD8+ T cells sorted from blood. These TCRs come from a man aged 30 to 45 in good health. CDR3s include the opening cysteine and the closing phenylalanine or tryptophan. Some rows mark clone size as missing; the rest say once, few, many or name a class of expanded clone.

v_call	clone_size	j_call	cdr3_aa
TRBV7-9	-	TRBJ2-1	CASSYGTSGIRQFF
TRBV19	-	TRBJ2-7	CASSIDLLGYEQYF
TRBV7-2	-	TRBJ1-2	CASSLEGYGYTF
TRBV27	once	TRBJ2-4	CASSAPYRGQNIQYF
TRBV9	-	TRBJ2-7	CASSAGTGGHEQYF
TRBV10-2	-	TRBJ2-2	CASSYSGRAGELFF
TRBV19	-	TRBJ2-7	CASSTGQTYEQYF
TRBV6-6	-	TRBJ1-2	CASMEASGYTF
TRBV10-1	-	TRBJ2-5	CASSELAGETQYF
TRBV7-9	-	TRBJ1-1	CASSLDPTEAFF
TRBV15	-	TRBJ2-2	CATSRENGPNTGELFF
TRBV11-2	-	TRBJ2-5	CASSPSQETQYF
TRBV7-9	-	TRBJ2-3	CASTWRGWSTDTQYF
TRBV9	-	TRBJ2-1	CASSVVVRGSGGPNEQFF
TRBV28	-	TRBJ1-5	CASSPVQSNQPQHF
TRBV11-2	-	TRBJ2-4	CASSPDSLAKNIQYF
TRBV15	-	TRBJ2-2	CATSRDPYRGENTGELFF
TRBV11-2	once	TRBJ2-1	CASSLDGWGYVDVEQFF
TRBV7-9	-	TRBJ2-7	CASSFSTPGLIYEQYF
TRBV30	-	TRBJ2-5	CAWDVAGGVQETQYF
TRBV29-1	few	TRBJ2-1	CSANDGYNEQFF
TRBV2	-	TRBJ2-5	CASSDSGQDQETQYF
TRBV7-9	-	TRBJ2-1	CASSLGRDQRYNEQFF
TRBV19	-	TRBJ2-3	CASSLPGPPPDTQYF
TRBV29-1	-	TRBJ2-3	CSVEREGPTDTQYF
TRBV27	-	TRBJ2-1	CASIPGLGPYNEQFF
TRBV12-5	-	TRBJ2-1	CASGSHPLDLWKSSYNEQFF
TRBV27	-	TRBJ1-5	CASAISTINQPQHF
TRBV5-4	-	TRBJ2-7	CASSGGVNAYEQYF
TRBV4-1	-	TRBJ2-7	CASSQDWQDESSYEQYF
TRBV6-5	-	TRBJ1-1	CASTNGVYTEAFF
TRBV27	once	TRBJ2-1	CASSLNAGSDNEQFF
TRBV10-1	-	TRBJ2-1	CASSEGTSETNEQFF
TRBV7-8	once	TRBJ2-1	CASTERVDSYNEQFF
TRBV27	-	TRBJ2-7	CASSLRFGGAYEQYF
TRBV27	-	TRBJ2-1	CASSFGRRGYNEQFF
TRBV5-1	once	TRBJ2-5	CASSLSVGSIQETQYF
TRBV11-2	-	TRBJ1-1	CASSLAGTGGTEAFF
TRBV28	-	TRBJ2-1	CASSSQNPGLAHYNEQFF
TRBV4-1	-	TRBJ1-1	CASSPGTGKLNTEAFF
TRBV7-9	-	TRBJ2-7	CASSSLAGLESYEQYF
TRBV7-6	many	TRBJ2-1	CASSPDYNEQFF
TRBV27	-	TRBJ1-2	CASSPLQGADGYTF
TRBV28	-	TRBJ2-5	CASSLSPRGRMETQYF